This T cell receptor (beta chain) was recorded in a study of blood T cell repertoires in COVID-19. Across the study: Sites across the United States, Italy and Spain contributed samples from acute and convalescent COVID-19. T cells, B-cell-depleted T cells, or PBMCs supplied cDNA or gDNA.

In this sample, this clone turned up a few times. Original processing methods: Amplifying reference gene primers gave estimates of nucleated cell counts. The data were produced by immunoSEQ multiplex PCR, yet TCRdb's version contains in-frame clones alone and is incomplete. That table gives V, J and clone size, and the DNA gave D and trimming. The data show some 210,000 clones, with around four fifths seen just once and 2.5% to 3% held by the top ten. The V gene lost 7 bases and the J gene lost 1 base, with 10 bases spanning the gap. Germline CDR1 is LNHDA and CDR2 is SQIVND (reference sequence). The CDR3 loop spans 13 amino acids.

Sequencing was done on a sample of peripheral blood. The sequence was collected from a man in his fifties with active or convalescent COVID-19. The V gene is TRBV19, the J gene TRBJ1-1, with D possibly being TRBD1 (5 bases). Here the CDR3 reads CASIRDRNTEAFF. The CDR3 nucleotides read TGTGCCAGTATTAGAGACAGGAACACTGAAGCTTTCTTT. The variable domain in full, completed from reference TRBV19 and TRBJ1-1, reads DGGITQSPKYLFRKEGQNVTLSCEQNLNHDAMYWYRQDPGQGLRLIYYSQIVNDFQKGDIAEGYSVSREKKESFPLTVTSAQKNPTAFYLCASIRDRNTEAFFGQGTRLTVV.